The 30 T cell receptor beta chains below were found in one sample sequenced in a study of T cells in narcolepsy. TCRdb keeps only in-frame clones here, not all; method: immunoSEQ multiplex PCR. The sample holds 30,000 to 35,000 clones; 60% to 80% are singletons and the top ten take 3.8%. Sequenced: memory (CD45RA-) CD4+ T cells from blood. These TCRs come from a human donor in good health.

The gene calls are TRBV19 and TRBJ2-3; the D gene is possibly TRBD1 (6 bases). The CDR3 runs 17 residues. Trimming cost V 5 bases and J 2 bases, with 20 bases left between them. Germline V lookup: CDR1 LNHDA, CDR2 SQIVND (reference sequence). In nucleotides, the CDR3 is TGTGCCAGTAGTCTGCTAGGGGGTGGTGCCGACACAGATACGCAGTATTTT. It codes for CASSLLGGGADTDTQYF.

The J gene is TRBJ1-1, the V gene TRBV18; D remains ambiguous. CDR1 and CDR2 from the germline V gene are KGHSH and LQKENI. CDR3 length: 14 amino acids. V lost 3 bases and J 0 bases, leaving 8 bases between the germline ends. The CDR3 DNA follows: TGTGCCAGCTCACCTTTGGCTATGAACACTGAAGCTTTCTTT. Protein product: CASSPLAMNTEAFF. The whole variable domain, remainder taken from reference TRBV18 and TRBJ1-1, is NAGVMQNPRHLVRRRGQEARLRCSPMKGHSHVYWYRQLPEEGLKFMVYLQKENIIDESGMPKERFSAEFPKEGPSILRIQQVVRGDSAAYFCASSPLAMNTEAFFGQGTRLTVV.

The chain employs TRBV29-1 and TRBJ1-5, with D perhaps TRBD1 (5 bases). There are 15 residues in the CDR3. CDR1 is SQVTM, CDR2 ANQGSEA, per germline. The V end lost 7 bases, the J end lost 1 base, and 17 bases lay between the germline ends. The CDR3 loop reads CSAAAGSGSNQPQHF. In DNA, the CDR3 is TGCAGCGCTGCGGCAGGGTCGGGCAGCAATCAGCCCCAGCATTTT.

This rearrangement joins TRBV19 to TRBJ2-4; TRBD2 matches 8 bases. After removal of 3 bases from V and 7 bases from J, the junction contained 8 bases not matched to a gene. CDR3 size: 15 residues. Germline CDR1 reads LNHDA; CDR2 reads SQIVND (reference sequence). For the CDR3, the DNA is TGTGCCAGTAGTATTTCGGCGGGAGGTGTGAACATTCAGTACTTC. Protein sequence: CASSISAGGVNIQYF.

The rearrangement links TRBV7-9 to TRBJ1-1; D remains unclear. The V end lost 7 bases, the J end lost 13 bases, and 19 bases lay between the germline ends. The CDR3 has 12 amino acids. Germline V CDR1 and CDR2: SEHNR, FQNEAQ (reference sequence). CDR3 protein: CASTGPGDPDFF. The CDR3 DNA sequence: TGTGCCAGCACGGGCCCCGGAGACCCCGATTTCTTT.

The CDR3 spells CASSPRDRGYGYTF. The CDR3 DNA reads as TGTGCCAGCAGCCCGCGGGACAGGGGCTATGGCTACACCTTC. The chain has TRBV4-2 and TRBJ1-2, with TRBD1 matching 10 bases. CDR1 LGHNA and CDR2 YNFKEQ come from the germline V gene. The CDR3 loop spans 14 amino acids. V shed 4 bases, J shed 4 bases, and the junction held 3 bases outside the gene matches.

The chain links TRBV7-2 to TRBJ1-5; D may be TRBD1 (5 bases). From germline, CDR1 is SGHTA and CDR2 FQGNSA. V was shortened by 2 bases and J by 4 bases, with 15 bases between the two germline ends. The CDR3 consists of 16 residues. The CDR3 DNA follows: TGTGCCAGCAGCTTACCGGGCGGGACGCTAAATCAGCCCCAGCATTTT. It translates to CASSLPGGTLNQPQHF.

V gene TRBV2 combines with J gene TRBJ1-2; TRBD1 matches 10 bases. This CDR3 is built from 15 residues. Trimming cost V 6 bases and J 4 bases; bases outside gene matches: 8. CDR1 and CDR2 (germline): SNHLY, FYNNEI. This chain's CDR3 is CASRPDRGPSYGYTF. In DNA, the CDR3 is TGTGCCAGCAGACCCGACAGGGGGCCCTCCTATGGCTACACCTTC.

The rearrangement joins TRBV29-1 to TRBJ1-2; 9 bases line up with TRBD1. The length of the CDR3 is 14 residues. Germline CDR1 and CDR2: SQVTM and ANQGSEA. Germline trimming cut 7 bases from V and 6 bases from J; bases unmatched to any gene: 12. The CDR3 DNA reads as TGCAGCGCGGGCCCCGGGACAGGGTTTAATGGCTACACCTTC. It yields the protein CSAGPGTGFNGYTF.

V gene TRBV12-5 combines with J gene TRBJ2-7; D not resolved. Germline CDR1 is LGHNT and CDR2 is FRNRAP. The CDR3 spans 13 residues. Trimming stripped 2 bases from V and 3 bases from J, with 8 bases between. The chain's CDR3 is CASGLRQVYEQYF. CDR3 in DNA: TGTGCTAGTGGTTTGCGGCAGGTCTACGAGCAGTACTTC.

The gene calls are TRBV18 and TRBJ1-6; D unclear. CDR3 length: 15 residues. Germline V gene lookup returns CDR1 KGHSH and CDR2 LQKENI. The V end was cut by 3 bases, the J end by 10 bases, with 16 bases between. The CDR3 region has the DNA TGTGCCAGCTCACCCCTCCCCAGCCGCCTATCACCCCTCCACTTT. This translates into CASSPLPSRLSPLHF.

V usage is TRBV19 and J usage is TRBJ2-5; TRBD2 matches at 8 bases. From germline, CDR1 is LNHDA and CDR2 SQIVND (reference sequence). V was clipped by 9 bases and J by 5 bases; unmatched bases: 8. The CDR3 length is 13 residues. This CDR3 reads CASSSSGSETQYF. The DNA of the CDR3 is TGTGCCAGCTCCTCAAGCGGGAGTGAGACCCAGTACTTC.

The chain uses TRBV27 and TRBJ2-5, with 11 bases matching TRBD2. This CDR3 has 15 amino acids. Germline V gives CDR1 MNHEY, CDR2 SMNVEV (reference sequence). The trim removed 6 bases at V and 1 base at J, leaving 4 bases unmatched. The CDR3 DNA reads TGTGCCAGCAGATCAGGGACTAGCGGCCAAGAGACCCAGTACTTC. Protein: CASRSGTSGQETQYF.

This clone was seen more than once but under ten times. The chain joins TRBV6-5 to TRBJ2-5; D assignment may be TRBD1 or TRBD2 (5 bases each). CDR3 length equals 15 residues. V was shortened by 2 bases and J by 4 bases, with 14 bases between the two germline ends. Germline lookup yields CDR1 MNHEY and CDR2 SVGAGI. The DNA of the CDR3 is TGTGCCAGCAGTTACATTCTGGGGGTTGGAGAGACCCAGTACTTC. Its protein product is CASSYILGVGETQYF.

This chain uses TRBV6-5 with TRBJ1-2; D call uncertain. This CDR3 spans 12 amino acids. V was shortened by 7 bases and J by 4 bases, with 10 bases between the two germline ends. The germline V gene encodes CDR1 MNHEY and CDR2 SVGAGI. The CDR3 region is CASIPKGYGYTF. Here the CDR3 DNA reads TGTGCCAGCATTCCCAAGGGCTATGGCTACACCTTC.

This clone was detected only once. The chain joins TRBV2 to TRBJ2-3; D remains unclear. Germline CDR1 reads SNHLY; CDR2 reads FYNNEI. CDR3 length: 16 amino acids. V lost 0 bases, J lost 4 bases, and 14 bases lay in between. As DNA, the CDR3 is TGTGCCAGCAGTGAAGCGCTTCCCCCCCTGGCAGATACGCAGTATTTT. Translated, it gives CASSEALPPLADTQYF.

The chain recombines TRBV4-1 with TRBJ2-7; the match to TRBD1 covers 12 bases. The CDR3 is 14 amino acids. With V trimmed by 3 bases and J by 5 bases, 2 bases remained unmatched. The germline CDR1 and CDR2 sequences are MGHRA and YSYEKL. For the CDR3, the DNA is TGCGCCAGCAGCCAGGGACAGGGGGCAGACGAGCAGTACTTC. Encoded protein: CASSQGQGADEQYF.

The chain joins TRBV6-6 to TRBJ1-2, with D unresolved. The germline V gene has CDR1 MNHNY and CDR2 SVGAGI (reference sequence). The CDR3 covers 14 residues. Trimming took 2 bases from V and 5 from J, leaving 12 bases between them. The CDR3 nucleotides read TGTGCCAGCAGTTACCCCACCGCGGGGTATGGCTACACCTTC. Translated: CASSYPTAGYGYTF.

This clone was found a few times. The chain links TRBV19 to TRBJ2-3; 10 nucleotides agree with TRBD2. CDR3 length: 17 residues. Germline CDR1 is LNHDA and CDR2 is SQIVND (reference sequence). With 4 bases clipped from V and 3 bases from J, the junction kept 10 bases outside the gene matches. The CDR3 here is CASSTSRGTSATDTQYF. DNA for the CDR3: TGTGCCAGTAGTACATCAAGGGGGACTAGCGCGACAGATACGCAGTATTTT.

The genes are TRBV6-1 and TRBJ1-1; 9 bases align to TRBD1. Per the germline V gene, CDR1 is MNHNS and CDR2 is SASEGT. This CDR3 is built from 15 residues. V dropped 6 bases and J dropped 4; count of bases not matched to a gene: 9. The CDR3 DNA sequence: TGTGCCAGCAGAGGGACAGGGCGGGGGAGCACTGAAGCTTTCTTT. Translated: CASRGTGRGSTEAFF.

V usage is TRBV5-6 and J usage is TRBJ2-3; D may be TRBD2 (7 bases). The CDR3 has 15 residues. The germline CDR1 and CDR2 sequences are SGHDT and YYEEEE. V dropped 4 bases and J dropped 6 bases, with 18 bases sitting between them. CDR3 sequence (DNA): TGTGCCAGCAGCCCGGGGGGCGGGGTAAAGGATACGCAGTATTTT. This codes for CASSPGGGVKDTQYF.

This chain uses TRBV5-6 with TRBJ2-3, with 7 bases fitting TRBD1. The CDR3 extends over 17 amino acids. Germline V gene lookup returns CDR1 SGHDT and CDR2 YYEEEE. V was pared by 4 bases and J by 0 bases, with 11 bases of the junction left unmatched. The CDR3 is CASSPDRDRLSTDTQYF. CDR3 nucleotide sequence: TGTGCCAGCAGCCCGGACCGGGACAGACTTAGCACAGATACGCAGTATTTT.

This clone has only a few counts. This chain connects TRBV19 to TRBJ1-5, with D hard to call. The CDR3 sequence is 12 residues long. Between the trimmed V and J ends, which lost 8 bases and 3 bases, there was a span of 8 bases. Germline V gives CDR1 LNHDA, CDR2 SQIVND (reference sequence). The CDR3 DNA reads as TGTGCCAGTCGGGATCCCAATCAGCCCCAGCATTTT. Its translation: CASRDPNQPQHF.

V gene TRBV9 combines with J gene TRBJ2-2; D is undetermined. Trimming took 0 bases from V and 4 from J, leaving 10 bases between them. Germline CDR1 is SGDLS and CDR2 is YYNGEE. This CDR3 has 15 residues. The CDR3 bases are TGTGCCAGCAGCGTAGACCGGGCCGGCACCGGGGAGCTGTTTTTT. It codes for CASSVDRAGTGELFF.

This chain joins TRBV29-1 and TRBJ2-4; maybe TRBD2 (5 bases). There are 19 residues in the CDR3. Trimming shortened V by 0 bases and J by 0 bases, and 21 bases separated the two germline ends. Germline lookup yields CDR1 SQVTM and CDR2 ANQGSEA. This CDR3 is CSVEDRGLRRKLAKNIQYF. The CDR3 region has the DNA TGCAGCGTTGAAGACCGGGGATTGAGAAGGAAATTAGCCAAAAACATTCAGTACTTC.

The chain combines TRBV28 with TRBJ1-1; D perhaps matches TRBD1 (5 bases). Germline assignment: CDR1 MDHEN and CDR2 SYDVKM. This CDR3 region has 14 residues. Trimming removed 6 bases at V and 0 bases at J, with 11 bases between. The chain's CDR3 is CASSLGVMNTEAFF. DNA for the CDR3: TGTGCCAGCAGCCTGGGGGTGATGAACACTGAAGCTTTCTTT.

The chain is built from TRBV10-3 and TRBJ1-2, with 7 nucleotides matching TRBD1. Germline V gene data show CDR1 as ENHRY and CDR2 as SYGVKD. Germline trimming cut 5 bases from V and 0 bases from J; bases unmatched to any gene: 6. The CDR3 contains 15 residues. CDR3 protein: CAISKGDSANYGYTF. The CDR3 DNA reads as TGTGCCATCAGTAAAGGGGACAGCGCTAACTATGGCTACACCTTC.

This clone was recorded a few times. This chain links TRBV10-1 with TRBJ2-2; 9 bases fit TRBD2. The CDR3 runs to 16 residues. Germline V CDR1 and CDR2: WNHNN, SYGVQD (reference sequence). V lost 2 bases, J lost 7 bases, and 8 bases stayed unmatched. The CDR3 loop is CASSEISGSTGGELFF. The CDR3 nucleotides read TGCGCCAGCAGTGAGATTAGCGGGAGTACTGGCGGGGAGCTGTTTTTT.

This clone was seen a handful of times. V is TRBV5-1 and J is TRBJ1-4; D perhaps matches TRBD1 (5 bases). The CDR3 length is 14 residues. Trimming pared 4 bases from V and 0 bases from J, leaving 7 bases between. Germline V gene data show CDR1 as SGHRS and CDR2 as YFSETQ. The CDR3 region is CASSRGATNEKLFF. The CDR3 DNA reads TGCGCCAGCAGCCGGGGGGCAACTAATGAAAAACTGTTTTTT.

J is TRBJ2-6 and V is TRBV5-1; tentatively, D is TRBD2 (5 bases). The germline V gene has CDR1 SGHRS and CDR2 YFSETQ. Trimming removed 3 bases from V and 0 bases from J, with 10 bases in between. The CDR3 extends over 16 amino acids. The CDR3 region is CASSSTRGSGANVLTF. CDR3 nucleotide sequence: TGCGCCAGCAGCTCCACCCGGGGCTCTGGGGCCAACGTCCTGACTTTC. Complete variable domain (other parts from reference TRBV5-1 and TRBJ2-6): KAGVTQTPRYLIKTRGQQVTLSCSPISGHRSVSWYQQTPGQGLQFLFEYFSETQRNKGNFPGRFSGRQFSNSRSEMNVSTLELGDSALYLCASSSTRGSGANVLTFGAGSRLTVL.